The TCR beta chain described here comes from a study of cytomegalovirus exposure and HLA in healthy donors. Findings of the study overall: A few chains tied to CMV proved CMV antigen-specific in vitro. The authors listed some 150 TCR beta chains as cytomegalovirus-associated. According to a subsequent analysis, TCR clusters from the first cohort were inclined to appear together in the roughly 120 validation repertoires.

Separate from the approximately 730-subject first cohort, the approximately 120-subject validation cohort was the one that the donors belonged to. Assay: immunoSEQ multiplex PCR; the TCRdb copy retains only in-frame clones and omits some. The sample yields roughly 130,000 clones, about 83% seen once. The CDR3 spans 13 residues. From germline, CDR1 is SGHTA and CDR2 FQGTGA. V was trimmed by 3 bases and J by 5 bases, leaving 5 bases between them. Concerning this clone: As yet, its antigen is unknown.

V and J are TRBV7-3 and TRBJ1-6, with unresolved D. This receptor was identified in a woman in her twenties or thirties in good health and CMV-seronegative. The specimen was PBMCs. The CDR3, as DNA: TGTGCCAGCAGCTTGAGTGATAATTCACCCCTCCACTTT. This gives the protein CASSLSDNSPLHF.